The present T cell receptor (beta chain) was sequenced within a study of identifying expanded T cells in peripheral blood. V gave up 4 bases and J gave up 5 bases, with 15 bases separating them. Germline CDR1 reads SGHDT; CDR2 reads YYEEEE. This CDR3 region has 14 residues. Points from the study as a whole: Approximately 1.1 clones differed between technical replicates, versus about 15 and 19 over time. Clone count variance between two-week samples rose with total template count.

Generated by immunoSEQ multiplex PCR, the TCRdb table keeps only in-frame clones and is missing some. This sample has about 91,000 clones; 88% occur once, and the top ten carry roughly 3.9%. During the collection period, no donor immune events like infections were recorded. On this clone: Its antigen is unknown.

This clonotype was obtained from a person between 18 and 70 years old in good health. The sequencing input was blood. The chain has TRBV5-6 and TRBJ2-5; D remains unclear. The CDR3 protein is CASSPRTVGETQYF. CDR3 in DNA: TGTGCCAGCAGCCCCCGGACGGTGGGGGAGACCCAGTACTTC.